This TCR beta chain was captured by sequencing in a study of regulatory T cells in long-lasting Graves disease. To make TCR beta libraries, researchers used iRepertoire HTBI primers and Arm-PCR of CDR3 regions. MiXCR, run by TCRdb on the multiplex PCR reads, gives a single entry per CDR3 protein. The sample lists hundreds of thousands of distinct CDR3 sequences, roughly a sixth seen once, with over 20% in the top ten. The sample's time point: newly diagnosed GD, antithyroid drugs for less than 3 months. There was RNA extracted from PBMCs, and the TCR library was made from it. Whole-study findings and limits: Persistent Graves' patients showed less TCR diversity than newly diagnosed patients showed.

Germline-derived CDR1 and CDR2 are SGHTA and FQGTGA. The CDR3 runs to 13 residues. Trimming at V came to 5 bases and at J to 5 bases, leaving 3 bases not matched to a gene. This clonotype showed up many times. The antigen remains undetermined. Sample: peripheral blood mononuclear cells (PBMCs), taken at new diagnosis, from a patient treated with antithyroid drugs. The TCR sequence derives from a female donor with Graves disease. V usage is TRBV7-3 and J usage is TRBJ2-1, with TRBD2 identical over 7 bases. The CDR3, as DNA: TGTGCCAGCAGCGGAGCGGGGAACAATGAGCAGTTCTTC. Translation: CASSGAGNNEQFF.